This T cell receptor beta chain was sequenced during a study of blood T cell repertoires in COVID-19. Study background: From the United States, Italy and Spain came samples of acute and convalescent COVID-19. In each case, the material was cDNA or gDNA derived from T cells, B-cell-depleted T cells, or PBMCs.

Followed over time, Seattle patients had been enrolled while infection was active. Per germline, CDR1 MGHDK and CDR2 SYGVNS. The CDR3 has 14 amino acids. Trimming removed 3 bases from V and 8 bases from J; junction bases left unmatched: 5. Authors' analysis steps: Estimation of nucleated cell counts relied on the amplification of reference gene primers. Assay used: immunoSEQ multiplex PCR; TCRdb lists only in-frame clones, some missing. The V and J calls and clone size are taken from that table; D and trimming were inferred from the DNA. This repertoire shows around 150,000 clones, about 87% found once; its top ten account for over 2%.

The receptor was isolated from a human donor with COVID-19, enrolled during active disease. The donor label of this sample is uncertain. Sequenced: peripheral blood. The J gene is TRBJ2-1, the V gene TRBV25-1; TRBD2 matches 9 bases. The CDR3 bases are TGTGCCAGCAGTGAGCCGGGACTAGCCCATGAGCAGTTCTTC. This codes for CASSEPGLAHEQFF.